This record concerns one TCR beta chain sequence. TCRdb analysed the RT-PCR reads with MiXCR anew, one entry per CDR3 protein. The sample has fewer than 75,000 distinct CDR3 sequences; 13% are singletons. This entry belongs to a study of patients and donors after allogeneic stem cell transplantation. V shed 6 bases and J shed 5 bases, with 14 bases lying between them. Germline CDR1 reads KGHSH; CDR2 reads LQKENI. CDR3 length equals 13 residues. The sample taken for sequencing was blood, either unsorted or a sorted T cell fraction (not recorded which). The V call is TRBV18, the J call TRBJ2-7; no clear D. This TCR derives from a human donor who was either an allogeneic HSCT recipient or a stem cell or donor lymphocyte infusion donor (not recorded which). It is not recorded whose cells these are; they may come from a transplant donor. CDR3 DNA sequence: TGTGCCAGCTCGCACGAACGGAGCAACGAGCAGTACTTC. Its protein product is CASSHERSNEQYF.